One and the same sample provided the 29 T cell receptor beta chains below, sequenced in a study of radiation and T cells in renal cell carcinoma (dated by TCRdb to about 2020). In the paper's terms, the time point label means: baseline pretreatment blood. The treatment or condition label of this sample denotes: 15 Gy SBRT to primary tumor, nephrectomy 4 weeks later. The library came from the immunoSEQ multiplex PCR assay. The table was pulled from immuneACCESS by TCRdb, which kept in-frame rearrangements only. Such tables lose some clones; where checked, under half of the loss comes from unresolved V genes, and the rest has no known cause. This sample is represented by 70,000 to 95,000 clones; 82% of them were singletons. Almost 6.5% of the sample rests with the top ten. This sample comprised blood, obtained from a patient whose treatment included radiotherapy and nephrectomy. These receptors originate from a man in his sixties with renal cell carcinoma.

The rearrangement joins TRBV9 to TRBJ2-2; D unclear. This CDR3 comprises 13 residues. V was trimmed by 0 bases and J by 6 bases, leaving 6 bases between them. Germline CDR1 is SGDLS and CDR2 is YYNGEE. In DNA, the CDR3 is TGTGCCAGCAGCGTAGCGGCGTCCGGGGAGCTGTTTTTT. Protein sequence: CASSVAASGELFF.

The V and J genes are TRBV30 and TRBJ2-7; TRBD1 might be the D (6 bases). Germline V gene data show CDR1 as GTSNPN and CDR2 as SVGIG (reference sequence). This CDR3 region has 14 residues. Trimming took off 6 bases at V and 3 bases at J, with 18 bases between the two ends. This CDR3 reads CACKGTTGSYEQYF. DNA for the CDR3: TGTGCCTGTAAAGGGACAACAGGGAGCTACGAGCAGTACTTC.

The chain couples TRBV7-9 to TRBJ2-3; 11 bases line up with TRBD1. The germline V gene has CDR1 SEHNR and CDR2 FQNEAQ (reference sequence). Trimming took 5 bases from V and 3 from J; bases not matched to a gene: 10. CDR3 length: 17 residues. CDR3 sequence (DNA): TGTGCCAGCAGCCAGGACGGGACAGGGGGATTAACAGATACGCAGTATTTT. Protein: CASSQDGTGGLTDTQYF.

This clone was detected only once. CDR3 sequence (DNA): TGTGCCAGCAGGGGGCCGGGACAGGGGTACAATGAGCAGTTCTTC. Residues: CASRGPGQGYNEQFF. V usage is TRBV6-1 and J usage is TRBJ2-1, with TRBD1 identical over 10 bases. There are 15 residues in the CDR3. V shed 6 bases and J 4 bases; nucleotides not matched to a gene: 6. Germline CDR1 and CDR2: MNHNS and SASEGT.

This clone came up once. The chain joins TRBV6-5 to TRBJ2-7; 10 nucleotides line up with TRBD1. CDR3 length: 16 residues. V shed 3 bases, J shed 3 bases, and the junction held 8 bases outside the gene matches. The germline V gene has CDR1 MNHEY and CDR2 SVGAGI. CDR3 in amino acids: CASSYAPGQGNYEQYF. The CDR3, as DNA: TGTGCCAGCAGTTATGCCCCGGGACAGGGGAACTACGAGCAGTACTTC.

The V call is TRBV18, the J call TRBJ2-7, with 10 bases fitting TRBD2. There are 19 residues in the CDR3. CDR1 KGHSH and CDR2 LQKENI come from the germline V gene. Losses at the gene ends were 6 bases for V and 1 base for J; bases not matched to a gene: 18. Here the CDR3 reads CASSAHGLAGAGSSYEQYF. The CDR3 DNA reads TGTGCCAGCTCGGCGCATGGTCTAGCGGGAGCTGGGAGTTCCTACGAGCAGTACTTC.

This clone appeared once. The V call is TRBV19, the J call TRBJ2-5; D possibly corresponds to TRBD1 (6 bases). The V and J ends lost 5 bases and 5 bases respectively, with 9 bases between them. CDR3 length equals 12 residues. Germline CDR1 LNHDA, CDR2 SQIVND (reference sequence). The CDR3 region is CASSQGWETQYF. CDR3 nucleotides: TGTGCCAGTAGTCAGGGGTGGGAGACCCAGTACTTC.

CDR3 region: CASRGLSTDTQYF. CDR3 in DNA: TGTGCCAGTAGGGGCCTTAGCACAGATACGCAGTATTTT. The rearrangement uses TRBV19 and TRBJ2-3; D not certain. Trimming stripped 6 bases from V and 0 bases from J, with 7 bases between. The CDR3 is 13 residues long. Looked up from germline, CDR1 is LNHDA and CDR2 is SQIVND (reference sequence).

CDR3: CASSPGSGRRGTDTQYF. For the CDR3, the DNA is TGTGCCAGCTCACCGGGTAGCGGGAGACGGGGCACAGATACGCAGTATTTT. The chain carries TRBV18 and TRBJ2-3, with 9 nucleotides matching TRBD2. Germline V gives CDR1 KGHSH, CDR2 LQKENI. The CDR3 spans 17 residues. V lost 3 bases and J lost 1; bases outside the gene matches: 8.

The rearrangement joins TRBV9 to TRBJ2-1; 8 nucleotides align to TRBD1. V gave up 3 bases and J gave up 4 bases; unmatched junction bases: 9. The CDR3 length is 16 residues. Germline-derived CDR1 and CDR2 are SGDLS and YYNGEE. The CDR3 loop reads CASSAPGTGDYNEQFF. The CDR3 DNA follows: TGTGCCAGCAGCGCACCCGGGACAGGAGATTACAATGAGCAGTTCTTC.

The chain uses TRBV5-4 and TRBJ1-3; D is perhaps TRBD1 (6 bases). V lost 0 bases and J 4 bases, leaving 14 bases between the germline ends. CDR3 length equals 16 residues. Germline assignment: CDR1 SGHNT and CDR2 YYREEE (reference sequence). CDR3: CASSLAGGLRGNTIYF. CDR3 DNA: TGTGCCAGCAGCTTGGCCGGGGGGCTGAGGGGAAACACCATATATTTT.

The chain links TRBV13 to TRBJ2-3; 11 bases align to TRBD2. The CDR3 has 17 amino acids. CDR1 and CDR2 from the germline V gene are PRHDT and FYEKMQ (reference sequence). Trimming took 2 bases from V and 2 from J; bases not matched to a gene: 6. In DNA, the CDR3 is TGTGCCAGCAGCTTAAAGCGACTAGCGGGGTACACAGATACGCAGTATTTT. Protein product: CASSLKRLAGYTDTQYF.

This chain uses TRBV11-3 with TRBJ2-1, with 13 bases that match TRBD2. The germline CDR1 and CDR2 sequences are SGHNT and YENEEA. V shed 2 bases and J 8 bases; nucleotides not matched to a gene: 3. This CDR3 is built from 15 residues. DNA for the CDR3: TGTGCCAGCAGCTTAAAGACTAGCGGGAGGTATGAGCAGTTCTTC. It specifies CASSLKTSGRYEQFF. Filled out from reference TRBV11-3 and TRBJ2-1, the complete variable domain reads EAGVVQSPRYKIIEKKQPVAFWCNPISGHNTLYWYLQNLGQGPELLIRYENEEAVDDSQLPKDRFSAERLKGVDSTLKIQPAELGDSAVYLCASSLKTSGRYEQFFGPGTRLTVL.

The J gene is TRBJ2-5, the V gene TRBV5-1; the match to TRBD2 covers 8 bases. V lost 3 bases to trimming and J lost 4 bases; unmatched junction nucleotides: 5. The CDR3 is 14 residues long. CDR1 is SGHRS, CDR2 YFSETQ, per germline. Here the CDR3 reads CASSSGLAGETQYF. The DNA of the CDR3 is TGCGCCAGCAGCTCCGGACTAGCCGGAGAGACCCAGTACTTC.

This clone was recorded once. The chain has TRBV30 and TRBJ2-7; 8 bases match TRBD2. CDR1 and CDR2 (germline): GTSNPN, SVGIG (reference sequence). This CDR3 contains 14 residues. With V trimmed by 2 bases and J by 2 bases, 5 bases remained unmatched. Here the CDR3 DNA reads TGTGCCTGGAGTCCGGGAGGGCCCCCCTACGAGCAGTACTTC. Its translation is CAWSPGGPPYEQYF.

In this sample, this clone turned up once. The chain is built from TRBV7-9 and TRBJ2-2, with 9 bases matching TRBD2. This CDR3 contains 17 residues. The V segment lost 1 base and the J segment 2 bases; nucleotides outside the gene matches: 5. The germline gives CDR1 SEHNR, CDR2 FQNEAQ (reference sequence). The CDR3 DNA sequence: TGTGCCAGCAGCTTAGGGCTAGCGGGAATCAACACCGGGGAGCTGTTTTTT. Its protein is CASSLGLAGINTGELFF.

This clone was detected a few times. V gene TRBV7-9 combines with J gene TRBJ1-5; D remains unclear. The CDR3 is 13 amino acids. With 2 bases removed from V and 5 bases from J, the gap between germline ends came to 7 bases. CDR1 is SEHNR and CDR2 is FQNEAQ in the germline V gene (reference sequence). The chain's CDR3 is CASSLNPDQPQHF. For the CDR3, the DNA is TGTGCCAGCAGCTTAAATCCCGATCAGCCCCAGCATTTT.

This clone appeared a few times. V usage is TRBV4-1 and J usage is TRBJ2-2; a possible D gene is TRBD1 (6 bases). The ends were cut back, 2 bases at V and 6 bases at J, with 10 bases in the middle. Germline CDR1 MGHRA, CDR2 YSYEKL. The CDR3 is made up of 14 amino acids. CDR3 loop: CASSQPEGAGELFF. Here the CDR3 DNA reads TGCGCCAGCAGCCAACCAGAGGGGGCCGGGGAGCTGTTTTTT.

The chain recombines TRBV4-1 with TRBJ2-7; tentative D call: TRBD2 (7 bases). The germline gives CDR1 MGHRA, CDR2 YSYEKL. The CDR3 extends over 14 amino acids. The germline V and J ends were trimmed by 8 bases and 0 bases, with 14 bases remaining between them. The CDR3 region has the DNA TGCGCCAGCGGAGGGGGAGGGGTCTCCTACGAGCAGTACTTC. Translation: CASGGGGVSYEQYF.

At least ten counts were recorded for this clone. J is TRBJ2-1 and V is TRBV5-6; TRBD2 agrees at 11 bases. The CDR3 covers 14 residues. CDR1 is SGHDT, CDR2 YYEEEE, per germline. Trimming at V came to 4 bases and at J to 5 bases, leaving 2 bases not matched to a gene. CDR3 sequence (DNA): TGTGCCAGCAGCATTAGCGGGGGGGACAATGAGCAGTTCTTC. It translates to CASSISGGDNEQFF.

The chain links TRBV7-2 to TRBJ2-1; 12 nucleotides line up with TRBD2. The junction had 10 bases not matched to a gene; V was cut back by 6 bases and J by 4 bases. The V gene's germline CDR1 is SGHTA and CDR2 FQGNSA. The CDR3 is 17 residues long. CDR3 bases: TGTGCCAGCAGTCTTACCCCGACTAGCGGGGGATACAATGAGCAGTTCTTC. This translates into CASSLTPTSGGYNEQFF.

The V gene is TRBV25-1, the J gene TRBJ1-6; D not certain. Looked up from germline, CDR1 is MGHDK and CDR2 is SYGVNS. CDR3 size: 14 residues. Trimming shortened V by 2 bases and J by 7 bases, and 9 bases separated the two germline ends. CDR3 sequence (DNA): TGTGCCAGCAGTGAACAAGGAGGCAATTCACCCCTCCACTTT. Amino acid sequence: CASSEQGGNSPLHF.

The chain has TRBV19 and TRBJ1-5, with unresolved D. Germline values: CDR1 LNHDA, CDR2 SQIVND (reference sequence). V was trimmed by 3 bases and J by 0 bases, leaving 9 bases between them. This CDR3 comprises 15 residues. The CDR3 spells CASSIEGYSNQPQHF. CDR3 in DNA: TGTGCCAGTAGTATTGAGGGTTATAGCAATCAGCCCCAGCATTTT.

This chain uses TRBV4-3 with TRBJ2-2; 9 bases are a match to TRBD1. Germline-derived CDR1 and CDR2 are LGHNA and YSLEER. This CDR3 contains 15 residues. V was clipped by 4 bases and J by 5 bases; unmatched bases: 5. CDR3 sequence (DNA): TGCGCCAGCAGCCGAGCGACAGGGGGAACCGGGGAGCTGTTTTTT. Its translation: CASSRATGGTGELFF.

This clone was counted once. The CDR3 sequence: CASSLSRGGIDTQYF. The CDR3 region has the DNA TGTGCCAGCAGTTTATCCAGGGGCGGGATAGATACGCAGTATTTT. The chain carries TRBV27 and TRBJ2-3, with D perhaps assigned TRBD1 or TRBD2 (6 bases each). Trimming took off 0 bases at V and 5 bases at J, with 12 bases between the two ends. This CDR3 is 15 amino acids long. Germline lookup yields CDR1 MNHEY and CDR2 SMNVEV (reference sequence).

The chain recombines TRBV19 with TRBJ2-5; D remains unclear. Germline V gene sequence: CDR1 LNHDA, CDR2 SQIVND (reference sequence). The CDR3 is 12 residues long. Trimming took off 3 bases at V and 2 bases at J, with 4 bases between the two ends. CDR3 sequence (DNA): TGTGCCAGTAGTATGGTGCAAGAGACCCAGTACTTC. Translated: CASSMVQETQYF.

The chain recombines TRBV10-3 with TRBJ2-2; D might be TRBD1 (5 bases). Germline V gene lookup returns CDR1 ENHRY and CDR2 SYGVKD. The CDR3 loop spans 16 amino acids. V lost 6 bases to trimming and J lost 3 bases, with 17 bases between them. The CDR3, as DNA: TGTGCCATCAGGGGGCAGGGTGGGGCTGACACCGGGGAGCTGTTTTTT. It yields the protein CAIRGQGGADTGELFF.

The gene calls are TRBV5-1 and TRBJ2-5; 12 nucleotides match TRBD2. J lost 5 bases, V lost 2 bases, and 4 bases had no gene match. Germline values: CDR1 SGHRS, CDR2 YFSETQ. The CDR3 covers 15 residues. The CDR3 DNA reads as TGCGCCAGCAGCTTACTAGCGGGAGGAGGTGAGACCCAGTACTTC. Translated, it gives CASSLLAGGGETQYF.

The chain links TRBV7-3 to TRBJ2-3; 12 nucleotides match TRBD2. The CDR3 spans 17 residues. V dropped 2 bases and J dropped 4; count of bases not matched to a gene: 7. CDR1 is SGHTA, CDR2 FQGTGA, per germline. CDR3 loop: CASSLARLAGEADTQYF. In nucleotides, the CDR3 is TGTGCCAGCAGCTTAGCCCGACTAGCGGGAGAGGCAGATACGCAGTATTTT.